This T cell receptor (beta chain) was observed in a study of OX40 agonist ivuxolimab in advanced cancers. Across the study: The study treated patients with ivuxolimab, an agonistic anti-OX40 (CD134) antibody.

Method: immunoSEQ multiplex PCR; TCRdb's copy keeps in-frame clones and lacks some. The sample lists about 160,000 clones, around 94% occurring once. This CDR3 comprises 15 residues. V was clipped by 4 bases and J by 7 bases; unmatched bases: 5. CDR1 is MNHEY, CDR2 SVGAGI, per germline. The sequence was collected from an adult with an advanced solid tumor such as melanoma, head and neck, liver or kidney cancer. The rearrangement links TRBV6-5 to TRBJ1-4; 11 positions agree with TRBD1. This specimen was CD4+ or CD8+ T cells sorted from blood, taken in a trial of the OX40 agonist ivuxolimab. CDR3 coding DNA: TGTGCCAGCAGTTCTCGGACAGGGGGCTCTGAAAAACTGTTTTTT. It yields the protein CASSSRTGGSEKLFF.